This T cell receptor (beta chain) was identified during a study of T cell changes during pregnancy in multiple sclerosis. CDR3 size: 16 residues. The germline CDR1 and CDR2 sequences are SEHNR and FQNEAQ (reference sequence). V dropped 4 bases and J dropped 1; count of bases not matched to a gene: 5. Sequenced by immunoSEQ multiplex PCR; TCRdb stores in-frame clones only, minus some. The sample lists around 100,000 clones, more than 85% occurring once. The chain couples TRBV7-9 to TRBJ1-5; 9 bases are a match to TRBD1. The origin of this receptor is a female donor with multiple sclerosis, enrolled in a pregnancy study. The material sequenced was peripheral blood, taken after pregnancy. CDR3 in DNA: TGTGCCAGCAGCTGGGGGACAGGGTCGAGCAATCAGCCCCAGCATTTT. The encoded protein is CASSWGTGSSNQPQHF.